This T cell receptor (beta chain) was documented in a study of T cell responses to AZD1222 COVID-19 vaccine. This clone was seen at least ten times. No antigen is known for it. Findings and caveats of the study: Repertoire sampling was restricted to post-peak T cell response timepoints.

In germline, CDR1 is MNHNS, CDR2 SASEGT. The ends were cut back, 1 base at V and 7 bases at J, with 17 bases in the middle. This CDR3 is 15 amino acids long. Data came from immunoSEQ multiplex PCR; TCRdb stores just in-frame clones and leaves some out. The sample yields hundreds of thousands of clones, about 94% seen once. The chain links TRBV6-1 to TRBJ2-7; perhaps D is TRBD1 or TRBD2 (5 bases each). This specimen was peripheral blood, taken 28 days after the second AZD1222 dose. The TCR sequence derives from an adult who received the AZD1222 COVID-19 vaccine. CDR3 region: CASSEGTGTAGEQYF. The CDR3 nucleotides read TGTGCCAGCAGTGAAGGCACCGGGACCGCAGGGGAGCAGTACTTC.